Presented here are 6 T cell receptor beta chains from one specimen sequenced in a study of shared clonotypes between healthy human individuals (dated by TCRdb to 2018 to 2021). The library was generated by the immunoSEQ multiplex PCR assay. TCRdb carries this immuneACCESS record with in-frame sequences only. Its versions omit some clonotypes, under half of them owing to an unresolved V gene in the studies checked, with the rest unexplained. Counted in this sample were roughly 1 million clones; about 84% of them appeared once. The ten largest clones capture more than 0.5% of the sample. The sample was memory CD4+ T cells from PBMCs. The cell subset or site label on this specimen signifies: CD45RA-negative fraction. The receptors stem from a man between 18 and 35 years old in good health. Some clones in this sample may be carry-over from other donors' samples.

This clone has only one observation. V is TRBV11-3 and J is TRBJ2-1, with 14 bases matching TRBD2. Germline V gene data show CDR1 as SGHNT and CDR2 as YENEEA. The V segment lost 6 bases and the J segment 10 bases; nucleotides outside the gene matches: 8. The CDR3 loop spans 15 amino acids. The CDR3 bases are TGTGCCAGCAGTTCCGGGACTAGCGGGAGTAAGGAGCAGTTCTTC. Amino acids: CASSSGTSGSKEQFF.

In this sample, this clone turned up a few times. The V and J genes are TRBV7-2 and TRBJ2-3; 7 nucleotides agree with TRBD2. CDR1 and CDR2 from the germline V gene are SGHTA and FQGNSA. Trimming took 0 bases from V and 2 from J; bases not matched to a gene: 2. This CDR3 region has 15 residues. The CDR3 region has the DNA TGTGCCAGCAGCTTAGCGCGGGACTACACAGATACGCAGTATTTT. This gives the protein CASSLARDYTDTQYF.

The chain combines TRBV18 with TRBJ2-3; D is unresolved. V lost 3 bases to trimming and J lost 5 bases, with 9 bases between them. The V gene's germline CDR1 is KGHSH and CDR2 LQKENI. The CDR3 covers 13 residues. The chain's CDR3 is CASSPSPGDTQYF. The CDR3 nucleotides read TGTGCCAGCTCACCCTCCCCCGGAGATACGCAGTATTTT.

The V call is TRBV19, the J call TRBJ2-2; D is uncertain. The CDR3 runs 14 residues. Trimming removed 4 bases from V and 5 bases from J, with 11 bases in between. Germline V gene data show CDR1 as LNHDA and CDR2 as SQIVND (reference sequence). CDR3 bases: TGTGCCAGTAGTACTGGCACGCGGACCGGGGAGCTGTTTTTT. Its translation is CASSTGTRTGELFF.

This chain links TRBV5-6 with TRBJ1-5; D perhaps matches TRBD1 (5 bases). Germline V gene data show CDR1 as SGHDT and CDR2 as YYEEEE. The CDR3 has 15 amino acids. With 2 bases removed from V and 2 bases from J, the gap between germline ends came to 11 bases. CDR3 region: CASSFWLTGNQPQHF. The CDR3 coding sequence is TGTGCCAGCAGCTTTTGGTTGACAGGCAATCAGCCCCAGCATTTT. Looking up the rest from reference TRBV5-6 and TRBJ1-5 gives the full variable domain: DAGVTQSPTHLIKTRGQQVTLRCSPKSGHDTVSWYQQALGQGPQFIFQYYEEEERQRGNFPDRFSGHQFPNYSSELNVNALLLGDSALYLCASSFWLTGNQPQHFGDGTRLSIL.

The chain joins TRBV5-6 to TRBJ1-4; 7 bases are shared with TRBD1. V shed 4 bases and J 14 bases; nucleotides not matched to a gene: 11. The CDR3 covers 13 residues. Germline-derived CDR1 and CDR2 are SGHDT and YYEEEE. The CDR3 nucleotides are TGTGCCAGCAGCCATGGGCAACAGGGGCATCTGTTTTTT. The encoded protein is CASSHGQQGHLFF.